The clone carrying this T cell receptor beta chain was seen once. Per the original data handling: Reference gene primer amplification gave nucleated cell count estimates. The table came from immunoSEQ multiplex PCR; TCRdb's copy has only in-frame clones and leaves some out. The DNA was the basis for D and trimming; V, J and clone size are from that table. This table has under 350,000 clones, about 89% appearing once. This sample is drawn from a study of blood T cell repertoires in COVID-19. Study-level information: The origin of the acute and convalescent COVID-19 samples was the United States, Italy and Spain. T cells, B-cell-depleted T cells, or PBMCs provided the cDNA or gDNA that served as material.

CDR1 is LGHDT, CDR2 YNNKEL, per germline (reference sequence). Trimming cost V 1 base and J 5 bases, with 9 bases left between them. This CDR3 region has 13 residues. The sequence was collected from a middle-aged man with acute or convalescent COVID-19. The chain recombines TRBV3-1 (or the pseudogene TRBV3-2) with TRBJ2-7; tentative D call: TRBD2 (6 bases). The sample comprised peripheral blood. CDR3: CASSQVGGNEQYF. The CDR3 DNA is TGTGCCAGCAGCCAAGTGGGCGGGAACGAGCAGTACTTC.